This TCR beta chain was sequenced during a study of T cells in Graves' hyperthyroidism and ophthalmopathy. This CDR3 has 13 amino acids. V dropped 4 bases and J dropped 8 bases, with 11 bases sitting between them. Germline values: CDR1 MDHEN, CDR2 SYDVKM. Overall study results and limits: Prediction of ophthalmopathy progression came a median about 6 months pre-onset.

Points on this clonotype: What it recognizes is unknown.

With a duration under 2 months, the hyperthyroidism was newly diagnosed in patients aged 18 to 65. The diagnoses drew upon clinical symptoms, serum thyroxine and TRAb, thyroid ultrasound and orbital computed tomography. RNA transcripts yielded amplified TCR beta CDR3 regions. The HTBI primer set served for first-round RT-PCR of the TCR CDR3. TCRdb redid the calling of the multiplex PCR reads with MiXCR, one entry per CDR3 protein. The sample consists of about 420,000 distinct CDR3 sequences, roughly 13% of them appearing once. The sequenced sample was blood. J is TRBJ1-4 and V is TRBV28; D uncertain. The TCR sequence derives from a woman under 30 with Graves' hyperthyroidism. CDR3 sequence (DNA): TGTGCCAGCAGTTCGGACTCCAAGGAAAAACTGTTTTTT. Amino acids: CASSSDSKEKLFF.